This TCR beta chain stems from a study of shared clonotypes between healthy human individuals. Overall study findings and caveats: Sampling was confined to blood; repertoires within tissues likely differ.

This table comes from immunoSEQ multiplex PCR, and its TCRdb copy is limited to in-frame clones, with some not included. The sample lists around 700,000 clones, around three quarters occurring once. The CDR3 sequence is 17 residues long. CDR1 SEHNR and CDR2 FQNEAQ come from the germline V gene (reference sequence). V was trimmed by 3 bases and J by 2 bases, leaving 14 bases between them. In this sample, this clone turned up many times. What it recognizes is unknown. The chain joins TRBV7-9 to TRBJ2-6; the D gene is possibly TRBD1 (6 bases). This sequence originates from a woman in her 30s in good health. Input material: memory CD4+ T cells sorted from blood. Subset defined: CD45RA-negative fraction. The DNA for the CDR3 is TGTGCCAGCAGCTTGTATAGGGGGTGGCCTGGGGCCAACGTCCTGACTTTC. It encodes CASSLYRGWPGANVLTF.